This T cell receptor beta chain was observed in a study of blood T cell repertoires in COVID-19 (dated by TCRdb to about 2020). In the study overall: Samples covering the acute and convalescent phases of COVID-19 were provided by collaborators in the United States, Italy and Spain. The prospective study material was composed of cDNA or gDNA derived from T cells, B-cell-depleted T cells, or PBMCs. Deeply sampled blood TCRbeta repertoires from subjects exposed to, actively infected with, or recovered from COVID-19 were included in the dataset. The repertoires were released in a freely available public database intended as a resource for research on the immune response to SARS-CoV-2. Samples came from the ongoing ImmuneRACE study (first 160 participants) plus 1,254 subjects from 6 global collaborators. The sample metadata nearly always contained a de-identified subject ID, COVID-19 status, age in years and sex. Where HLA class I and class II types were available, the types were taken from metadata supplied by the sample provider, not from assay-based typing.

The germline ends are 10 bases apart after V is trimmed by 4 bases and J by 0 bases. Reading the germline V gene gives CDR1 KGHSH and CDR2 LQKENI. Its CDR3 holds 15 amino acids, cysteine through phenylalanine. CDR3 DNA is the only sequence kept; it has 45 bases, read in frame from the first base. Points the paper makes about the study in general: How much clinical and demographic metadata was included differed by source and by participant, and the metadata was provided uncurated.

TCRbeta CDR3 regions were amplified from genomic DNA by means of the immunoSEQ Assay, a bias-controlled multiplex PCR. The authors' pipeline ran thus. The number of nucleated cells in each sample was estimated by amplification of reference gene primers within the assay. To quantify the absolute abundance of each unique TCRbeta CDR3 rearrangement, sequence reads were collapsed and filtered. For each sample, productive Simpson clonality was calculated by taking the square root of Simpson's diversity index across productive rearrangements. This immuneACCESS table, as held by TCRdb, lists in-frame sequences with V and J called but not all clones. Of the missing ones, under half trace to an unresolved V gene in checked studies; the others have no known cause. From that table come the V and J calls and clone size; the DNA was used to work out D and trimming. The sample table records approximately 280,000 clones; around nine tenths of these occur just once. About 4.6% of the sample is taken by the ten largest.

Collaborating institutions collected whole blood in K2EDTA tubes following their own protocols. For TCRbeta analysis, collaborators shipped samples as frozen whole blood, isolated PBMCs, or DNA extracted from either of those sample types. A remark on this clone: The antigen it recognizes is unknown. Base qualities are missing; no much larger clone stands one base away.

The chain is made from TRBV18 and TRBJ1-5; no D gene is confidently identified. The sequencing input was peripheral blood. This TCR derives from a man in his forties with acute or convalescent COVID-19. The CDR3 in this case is CASSHNSNSNQPQHF. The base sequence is TGTGCCAGCTCACACAACAGCAATAGCAATCAGCCCCAGCATTTT.